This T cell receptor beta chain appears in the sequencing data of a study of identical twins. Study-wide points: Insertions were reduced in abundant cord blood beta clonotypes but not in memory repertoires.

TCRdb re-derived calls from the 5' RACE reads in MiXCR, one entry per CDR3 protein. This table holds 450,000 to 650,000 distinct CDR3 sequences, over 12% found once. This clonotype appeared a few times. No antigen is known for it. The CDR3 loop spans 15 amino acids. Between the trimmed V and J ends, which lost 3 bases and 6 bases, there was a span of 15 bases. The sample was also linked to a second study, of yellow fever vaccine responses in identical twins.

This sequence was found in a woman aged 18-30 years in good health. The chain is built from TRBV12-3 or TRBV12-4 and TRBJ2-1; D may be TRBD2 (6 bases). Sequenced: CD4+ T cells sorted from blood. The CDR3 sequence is CASSFKGGPGNEQFF. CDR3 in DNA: TGTGCCAGCAGTTTTAAAGGAGGGCCTGGCAATGAGCAGTTCTTC.